Each of the 9 T cell receptor beta chains below was sequenced from the same sample in a study of tumor-infiltrating lymphocytes in primary liver carcinoma. Synthesis of TCR beta cDNA was carried out from approximately 500 ng total RNA with a constant-region primer. Researchers made the TCR beta libraries by running three nested multiplex PCR rounds with slightly modified ARM-PCR. Researchers ran the first two PCR rounds for around 10 cycles each with TRBV1-TRBV30 forward primers and a C-beta reverse primer. One entry per CDR3 protein results from TCRdb running MiXCR on the multiplex PCR reads. This sample has nearly 45,000 distinct CDR3 sequences; approximately 73% occur once, and the top ten carry about a fifth. Joint extraction of RNA and DNA used about 17-30 mg of bulk tissue that was unsorted. The sequenced sample was liver tumor tissue from sampling region 2. The subset: tumor region T2, inferior pole. The receptors come from a man aged 40-49 years with primary liver carcinoma and hepatitis B virus infection.

The chain links TRBV29-1 to TRBJ2-1, with D maybe TRBD2 (6 bases). The V end was cut by 1 base, the J end by 2 bases, with 18 bases between. CDR3 size: 17 residues. In germline, CDR1 is SQVTM, CDR2 ANQGSEA. For the CDR3, the DNA is TGCAGCGTTGAAGGGAAGGGCTTAGCGGAGACCTACAATGAGCAGTTCTTC. This translates into CSVEGKGLAETYNEQFF.

On this clonotype itself: At one of its ends the junction is not consistent with the germline gene, which may arise from a read error. This chain connects TRBV11-2 to TRBJ1-4; D not resolved. Germline V gene data show CDR1 as SGHAT and CDR2 as FQNNGV. This CDR3 has 13 amino acids. The CDR3 loop reads CTSSLGLAEKLVF. CDR3 nucleotide sequence: TGTACTAGCAGCTTAGGGCTAGCCGAAAAACTGGTTTTT. The variable domain in full, completed from reference TRBV11-2 and TRBJ1-4, reads EAGVAQSPRYKIIEKRQSVAFWCNPISGHATLYWYQQILGQGPKLLIQFQNNGVVDDSQLPKDRFSAERLKGVDSTLKIQPAKLEDSAVYLCTSSLGLAEKLVFGSGTQLSVL.

This clonotype is medium-sized. V and J are TRBV11-2 and TRBJ2-5; 7 nucleotides align to TRBD2. This CDR3 has 15 residues. CDR1 and CDR2 (germline): SGHAT, FQNNGV. With 1 base clipped from V and 2 bases from J, the junction kept 4 bases outside the gene matches. The CDR3 sequence is CASSLGASGQETQYF. Here the CDR3 DNA reads TGTGCCAGCAGCTTAGGGGCTAGCGGACAAGAGACCCAGTACTTC.

Notes on this clonotype: A much larger clonotype is one base distant, so this may be a read error. The chain combines TRBV12-3 or TRBV12-4 with TRBJ1-1; D is undetermined. The V gene lost 2 bases and the J gene lost 8 bases, with 12 bases spanning the gap. This CDR3 is built from 13 residues. The CDR3 DNA sequence: TGTGCCAGCAGTTTAAATGGTTCCCACGAAGCTTTCTTT. Translated, it gives CASSLNGSHEAFF.

Of note for this clonotype: It is likely a read error, because the conserved phenylalanine at the end of the CDR3 is missing. The chain recombines TRBV14 with TRBJ2-6; D gene uncertain. Germline values: CDR1 SGHDN, CDR2 FVKESK. This CDR3 is 15 amino acids long. The CDR3 reads CASSQGAAGANVLTI. The CDR3 DNA sequence: TGTGCAAGCAGCCAAGGCGCAGCTGGGGCCAACGTCCTGACTATC.

The V call is TRBV6-1, the J call TRBJ1-5, with D perhaps TRBD1 (6 bases). Per germline, CDR1 MNHNS and CDR2 SASEGT. CDR3 size: 14 residues. V lost 6 bases and J lost 5, with 14 bases in between. Here the CDR3 DNA reads TGTGCCAGCAGGTCCCGGAACAGGGATCAGCCCCAGCATTTT. Residues: CASRSRNRDQPQHF.

Comment on this clonotype: At one of its ends the junction is not consistent with the germline gene, which may arise from a read error. This rearrangement joins TRBV29-1 to TRBJ2-1, with a possible D match to TRBD2 (5 bases). This CDR3 contains 13 residues. Germline assignment: CDR1 SQVTM and CDR2 ANQGSEA. The CDR3 region has the DNA TGCAGCGTTGAGAAGGAGGCGTCCAATGAGCAGCTCTTC. It yields the protein CSVEKEASNEQLF.

This clonotype was counted at least ten times. The chain has TRBV5-4 and TRBJ2-5, with 10 bases lining up with TRBD2. The CDR3 has 14 residues. From germline, CDR1 is SGHNT and CDR2 YYREEE (reference sequence). V lost 1 base, J lost 5 bases, and 2 bases stayed unmatched. The CDR3 nucleotides read TGTGCCAGCAGCTTGCGGGGACTAGCGGAGACCCAGTACTTC. This gives the protein CASSLRGLAETQYF.

This clonotype was seen a handful of times. A read error is possible here, since a much larger clone lies one base away. The genes are TRBV5-1 and TRBJ1-4, with D uncertain. From germline, CDR1 is SGHRS and CDR2 YFSETQ. V gave up 2 bases and J gave up 1 base, with 12 bases separating them. This CDR3 spans 16 amino acids. The CDR3 DNA is TGCGCCAGCAGCTTCGGACTGTACGGAACTAATGAAAAACTGTTTTTT. It specifies CASSFGLYGTNEKLFF.